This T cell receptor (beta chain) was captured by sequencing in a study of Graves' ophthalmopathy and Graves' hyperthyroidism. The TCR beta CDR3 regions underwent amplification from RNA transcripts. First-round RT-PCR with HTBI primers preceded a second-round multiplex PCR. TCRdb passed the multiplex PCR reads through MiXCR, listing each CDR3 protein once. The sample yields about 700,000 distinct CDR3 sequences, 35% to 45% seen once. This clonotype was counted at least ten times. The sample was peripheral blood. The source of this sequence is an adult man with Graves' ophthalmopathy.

The CDR3 protein is CASSRGERETQYF. The CDR3 region has the DNA TGTGCCAGCAGCAGGGGAGAAAGGGAGACCCAGTACTTC. The rearrangement links TRBV5-8 to TRBJ2-5; perhaps D is TRBD1 or TRBD2 (5 bases each). Germline values: CDR1 SGHTS, CDR2 YDEGEE. The CDR3 totals 13 residues. V was cut by 4 bases and J by 5 bases, with 12 bases left in between.